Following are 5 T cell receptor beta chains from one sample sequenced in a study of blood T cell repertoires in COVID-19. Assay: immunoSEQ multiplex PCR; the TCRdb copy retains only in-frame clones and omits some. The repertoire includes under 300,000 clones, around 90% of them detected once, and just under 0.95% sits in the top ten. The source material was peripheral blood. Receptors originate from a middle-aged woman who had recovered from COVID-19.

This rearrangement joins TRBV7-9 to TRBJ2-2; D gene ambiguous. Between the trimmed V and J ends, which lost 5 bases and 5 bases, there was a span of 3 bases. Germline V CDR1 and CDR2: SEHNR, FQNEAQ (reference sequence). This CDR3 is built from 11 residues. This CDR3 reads CASSTTGELFF. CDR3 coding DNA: TGTGCCAGCAGCACTACCGGGGAGCTGTTTTTT.

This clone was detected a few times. CDR3 sequence: CASSTPGAGELFF. The DNA of the CDR3 is TGTGCCAGCAGCACTCCAGGGGCCGGGGAGCTGTTTTTT. This sequence joins TRBV7-9 and TRBJ2-2, with D maybe TRBD1 (6 bases). The V end was cut by 5 bases, the J end by 6 bases, with 10 bases between. Germline-derived CDR1 and CDR2 are SEHNR and FQNEAQ (reference sequence). The CDR3 loop spans 13 amino acids.

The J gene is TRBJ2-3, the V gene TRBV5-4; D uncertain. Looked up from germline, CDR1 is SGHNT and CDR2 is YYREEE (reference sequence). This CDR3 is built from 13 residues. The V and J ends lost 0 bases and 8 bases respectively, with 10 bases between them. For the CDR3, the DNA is TGTGCCAGCAGCTTGGCTCCCCCGGGTACGCAGTATTTT. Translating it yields CASSLAPPGTQYF.

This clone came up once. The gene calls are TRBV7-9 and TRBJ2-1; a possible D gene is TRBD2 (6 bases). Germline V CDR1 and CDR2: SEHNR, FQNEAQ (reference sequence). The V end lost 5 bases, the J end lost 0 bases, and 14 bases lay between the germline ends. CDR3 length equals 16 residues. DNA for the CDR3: TGTGCCAGCAGCCCACTCCCCGGGAGCTCCTACAATGAGCAGTTCTTC. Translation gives CASSPLPGSSYNEQFF.

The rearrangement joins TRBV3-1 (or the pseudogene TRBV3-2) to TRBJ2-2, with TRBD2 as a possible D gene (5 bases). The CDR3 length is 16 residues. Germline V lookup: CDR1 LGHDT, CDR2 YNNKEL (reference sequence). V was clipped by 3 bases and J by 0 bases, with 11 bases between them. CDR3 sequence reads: CASSHGIGANTGELFF. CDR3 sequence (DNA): TGTGCCAGCAGCCACGGGATCGGGGCGAACACCGGGGAGCTGTTTTTT.